The T cell receptor beta chain under discussion was sequenced for a study of T cells expressing NK-cell markers. The wider study: Sorted CD3+CD56-NKG2C+, CD3+CD56+NKG2C- and CD3+CD56+NKG2C+ T cells were the source of the TCR beta repertoires. Whole-study results and caveats: Researchers report these clonotypes also headed the CD3+CD56-NKG2C+ fraction in several donors. Of CD8+ T cells, roughly 1.0-7.0% belonged to dominant NKG2C+ clonotypes in 5 to 7 donors.

5'RACE template switching with UMIs produced the TCR beta cDNA. TCRdb reprocessed the 5' RACE reads, with one entry per CDR3 protein and no DNA. The specimen's table records about 150,000 distinct CDR3 sequences. The CDR3 runs 16 residues. Germline CDR1 reads MNHEY; CDR2 reads SVGAGI. Details on this clonotype: Antigen: not known.

This chain joins TRBV6-5 and TRBJ2-2; there is no DNA to check the TCRdb D call of TRBD1. The sequenced sample was blood T cells: a sorted CD56 or NKG2C T cell subset, CD4+ or CD8+ T cells, or bulk PBMC T cells (not recorded which). The TCR was taken from a young man in good health. The CDR3 is CASSYADRGIAGELFF.